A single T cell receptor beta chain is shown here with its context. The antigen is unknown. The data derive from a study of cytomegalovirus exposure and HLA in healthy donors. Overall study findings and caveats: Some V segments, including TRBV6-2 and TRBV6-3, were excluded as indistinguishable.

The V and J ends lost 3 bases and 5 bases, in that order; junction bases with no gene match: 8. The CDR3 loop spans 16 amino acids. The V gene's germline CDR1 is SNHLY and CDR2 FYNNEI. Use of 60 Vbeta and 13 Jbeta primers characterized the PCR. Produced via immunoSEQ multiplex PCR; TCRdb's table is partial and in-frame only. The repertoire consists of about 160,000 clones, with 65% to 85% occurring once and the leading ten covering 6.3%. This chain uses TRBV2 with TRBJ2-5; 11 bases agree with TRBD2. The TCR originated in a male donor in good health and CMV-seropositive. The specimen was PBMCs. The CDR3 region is CASSDQLAGVGETQYF. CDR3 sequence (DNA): TGTGCCAGCAGTGATCAACTAGCGGGAGTGGGGGAGACCCAGTACTTC.